This TCR beta chain stems from a study of cytomegalovirus exposure and HLA in healthy donors. The CDR3 contains 15 residues. V dropped 2 bases and J dropped 3 bases, with 12 bases sitting between them. The germline V gene encodes CDR1 MNHNY and CDR2 SVGAGI (reference sequence). PCR involved 60 Vbeta and 13 Jbeta primers. Profiled with immunoSEQ multiplex PCR; TCRdb holds only in-frame clones, not every one. The sample yields 150,000 to 200,000 clones, roughly 77% seen once. This clone was observed a single time. The antigen is undetermined. Study conclusions and caveats: Presence/absence comparisons presumed near-even sequencing depth among donors.

The chain uses TRBV6-6 and TRBJ2-3, with TRBD2 as a possible D gene (6 bases). The clonotype originates from a woman in her 30s in good health and CMV-seropositive. Sequencing input: PBMCs. CDR3 in amino acids: CASSYIGGLTDTQYF. CDR3 bases: TGTGCCAGCAGTTACATTGGGGGGTTGACAGATACGCAGTATTTT.